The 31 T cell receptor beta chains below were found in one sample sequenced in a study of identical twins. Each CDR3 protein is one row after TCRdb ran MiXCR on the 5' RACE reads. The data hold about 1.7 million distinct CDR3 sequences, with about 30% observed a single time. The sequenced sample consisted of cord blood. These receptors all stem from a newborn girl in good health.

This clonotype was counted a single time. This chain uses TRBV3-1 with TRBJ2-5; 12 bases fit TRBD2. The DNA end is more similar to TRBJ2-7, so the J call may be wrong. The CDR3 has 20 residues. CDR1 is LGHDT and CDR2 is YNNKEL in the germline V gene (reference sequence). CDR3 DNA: TGTGCCAGCAGCCGAGGGCCTTCCGGGACTAGCGGGTTTATATCGTACGAGCAGTACTTC. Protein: CASSRGPSGTSGFISYEQYF.

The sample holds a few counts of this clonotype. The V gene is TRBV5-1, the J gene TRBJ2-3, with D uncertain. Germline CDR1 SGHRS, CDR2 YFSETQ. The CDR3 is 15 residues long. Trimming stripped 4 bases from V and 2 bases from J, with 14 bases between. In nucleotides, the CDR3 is TGCGCCAGCAGCACGCTCCAGACCGACACAGATACGCAGTATTTT. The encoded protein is CASSTLQTDTDTQYF.

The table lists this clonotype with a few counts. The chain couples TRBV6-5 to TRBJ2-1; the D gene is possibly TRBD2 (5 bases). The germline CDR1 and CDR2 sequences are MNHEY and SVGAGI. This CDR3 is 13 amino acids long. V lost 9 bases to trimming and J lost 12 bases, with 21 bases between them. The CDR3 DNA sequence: TGTGCCAGTCGGGATTTTAGGACTTCGTGGCAGTTCTTC. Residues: CASRDFRTSWQFF.

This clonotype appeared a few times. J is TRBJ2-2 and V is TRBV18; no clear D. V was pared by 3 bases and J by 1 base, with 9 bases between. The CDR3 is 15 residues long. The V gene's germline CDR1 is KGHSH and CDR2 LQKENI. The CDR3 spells CASSPIVKNTGELFF. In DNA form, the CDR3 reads TGTGCCAGCTCACCCATTGTCAAGAACACCGGGGAGCTGTTTTTT.

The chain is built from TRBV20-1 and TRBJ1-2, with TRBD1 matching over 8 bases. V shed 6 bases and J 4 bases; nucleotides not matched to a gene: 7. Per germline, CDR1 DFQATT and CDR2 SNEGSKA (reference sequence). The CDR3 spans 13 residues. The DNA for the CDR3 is TGCAGTGCGAGGCGGACAGGGTTCTATGGCTACACCTTC. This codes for CSARRTGFYGYTF.

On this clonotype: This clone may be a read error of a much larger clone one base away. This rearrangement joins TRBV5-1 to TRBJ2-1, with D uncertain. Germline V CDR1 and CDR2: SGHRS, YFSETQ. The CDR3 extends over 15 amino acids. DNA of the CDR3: TGCGCCAGCAGCTGGCAGGCCTACTCCTGCAATGAGCAGTTCTTC. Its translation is CASSWQAYSCNEQFF.

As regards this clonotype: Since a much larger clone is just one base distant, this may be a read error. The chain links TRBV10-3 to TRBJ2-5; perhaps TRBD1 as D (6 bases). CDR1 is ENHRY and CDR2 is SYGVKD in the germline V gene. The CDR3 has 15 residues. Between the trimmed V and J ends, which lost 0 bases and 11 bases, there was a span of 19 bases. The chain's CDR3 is CAISESGDNYNEQYF. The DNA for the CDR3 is TGTGCCATCAGTGAGTCGGGGGACAACTACAATGAGCAGTACTTC.

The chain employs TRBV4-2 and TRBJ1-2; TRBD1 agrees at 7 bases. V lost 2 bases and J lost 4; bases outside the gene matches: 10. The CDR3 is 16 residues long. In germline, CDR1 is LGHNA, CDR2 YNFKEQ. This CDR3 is CASSQIGQASPYGYTF. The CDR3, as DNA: TGTGCCAGCAGCCAAATCGGACAGGCGAGCCCCTATGGCTACACCTTC.

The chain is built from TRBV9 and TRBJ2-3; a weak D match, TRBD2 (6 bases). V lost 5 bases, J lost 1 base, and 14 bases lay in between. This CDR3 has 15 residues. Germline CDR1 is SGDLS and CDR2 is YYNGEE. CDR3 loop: CASSVREWGTDTQYF. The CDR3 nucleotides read TGTGCCAGCAGTGTCCGGGAGTGGGGCACAGATACGCAGTATTTT.

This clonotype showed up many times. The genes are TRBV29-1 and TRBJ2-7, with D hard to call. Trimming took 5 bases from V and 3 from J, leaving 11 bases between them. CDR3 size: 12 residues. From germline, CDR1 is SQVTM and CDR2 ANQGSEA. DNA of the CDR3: TGCAGCGTTAACGACGGCTACTACGAGCAGTACTTC. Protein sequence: CSVNDGYYEQYF.

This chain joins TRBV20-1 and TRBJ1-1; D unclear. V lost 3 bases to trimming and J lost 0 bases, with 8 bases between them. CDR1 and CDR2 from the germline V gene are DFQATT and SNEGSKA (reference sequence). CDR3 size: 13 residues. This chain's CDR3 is CSASRSLNTEAFF. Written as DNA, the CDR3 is TGCAGTGCTAGCCGGAGCTTGAACACTGAAGCTTTCTTT.

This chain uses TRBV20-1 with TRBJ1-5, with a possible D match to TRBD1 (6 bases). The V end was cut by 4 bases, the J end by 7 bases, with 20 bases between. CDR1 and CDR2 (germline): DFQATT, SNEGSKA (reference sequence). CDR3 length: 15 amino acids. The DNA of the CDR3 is TGCAGTGCTACAGATAGACAGGCCCCAAGACAGCCCCAGCATTTT. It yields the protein CSATDRQAPRQPQHF.

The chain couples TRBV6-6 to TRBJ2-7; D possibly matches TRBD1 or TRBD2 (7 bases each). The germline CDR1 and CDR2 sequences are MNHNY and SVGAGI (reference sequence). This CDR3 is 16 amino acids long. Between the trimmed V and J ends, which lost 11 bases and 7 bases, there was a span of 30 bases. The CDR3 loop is CARPGGAGVLYNEQYF. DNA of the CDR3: TGTGCCCGCCCAGGGGGGGCGGGAGTCCTCTACAATGAGCAGTACTTC.

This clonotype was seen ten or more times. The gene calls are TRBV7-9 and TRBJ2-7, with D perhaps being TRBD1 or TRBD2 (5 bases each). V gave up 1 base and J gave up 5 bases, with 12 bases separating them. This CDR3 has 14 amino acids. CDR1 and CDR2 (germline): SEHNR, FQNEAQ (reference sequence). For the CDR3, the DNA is TGTGCCAGCAGCTTAGTACGGGGCAGGAACGAGCAGTACTTC. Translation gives CASSLVRGRNEQYF.

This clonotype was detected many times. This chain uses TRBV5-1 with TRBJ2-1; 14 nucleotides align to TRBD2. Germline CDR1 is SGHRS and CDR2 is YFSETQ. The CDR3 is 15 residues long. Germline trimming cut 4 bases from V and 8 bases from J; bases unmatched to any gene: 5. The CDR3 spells CASSTGLAGVHEQFF. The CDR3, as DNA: TGCGCCAGCAGCACGGGACTAGCGGGAGTACATGAGCAGTTCTTC. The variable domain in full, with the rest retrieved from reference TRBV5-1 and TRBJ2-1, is KAGVTQTPRYLIKTRGQQVTLSCSPISGHRSVSWYQQTPGQGLQFLFEYFSETQRNKGNFPGRFSGRQFSNSRSEMNVSTLELGDSALYLCASSTGLAGVHEQFFGPGTRLTVL.

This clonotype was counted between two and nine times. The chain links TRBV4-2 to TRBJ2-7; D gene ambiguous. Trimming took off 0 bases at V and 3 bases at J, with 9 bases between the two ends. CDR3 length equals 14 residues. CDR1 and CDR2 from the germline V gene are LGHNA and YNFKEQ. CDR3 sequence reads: CASSQDFGDYEQYF. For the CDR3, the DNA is TGTGCCAGCAGCCAAGATTTTGGAGACTACGAGCAGTACTTC.

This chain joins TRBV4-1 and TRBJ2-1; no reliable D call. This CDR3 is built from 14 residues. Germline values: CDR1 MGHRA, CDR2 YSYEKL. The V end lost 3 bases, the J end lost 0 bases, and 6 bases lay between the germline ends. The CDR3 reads CASSHPSSYNEQFF. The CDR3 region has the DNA TGCGCCAGCAGCCATCCAAGCTCCTACAATGAGCAGTTCTTC.

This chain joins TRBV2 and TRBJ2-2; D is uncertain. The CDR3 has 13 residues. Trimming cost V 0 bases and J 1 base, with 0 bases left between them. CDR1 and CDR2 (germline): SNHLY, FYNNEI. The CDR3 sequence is CASSEANTGELFF. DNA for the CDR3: TGTGCCAGCAGTGAAGCGAACACCGGGGAGCTGTTTTTT.

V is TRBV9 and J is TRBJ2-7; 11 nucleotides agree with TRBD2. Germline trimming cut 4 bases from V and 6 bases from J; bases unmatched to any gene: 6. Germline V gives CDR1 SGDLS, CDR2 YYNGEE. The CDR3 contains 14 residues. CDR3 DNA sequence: TGTGCCAGCAGCCCATCTAGCGGGAGGTCCGAGCAGTACTTC. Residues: CASSPSSGRSEQYF.

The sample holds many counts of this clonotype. CDR3 region: CSVTDRDQDNEQFF. The CDR3 nucleotides are TGCAGCGTTACTGACAGGGATCAGGACAATGAGCAGTTCTTC. The rearrangement links TRBV29-1 to TRBJ2-1; 7 nucleotides align to TRBD1. The ends lost 5 bases at V and 5 bases at J; junction bases unmatched: 9. This CDR3 has 14 amino acids. Germline CDR1 reads SQVTM; CDR2 reads ANQGSEA.

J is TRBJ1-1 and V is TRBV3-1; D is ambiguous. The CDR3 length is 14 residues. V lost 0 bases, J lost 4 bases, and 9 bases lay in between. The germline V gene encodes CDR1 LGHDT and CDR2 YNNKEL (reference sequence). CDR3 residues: CASSQDPVPTEAFF. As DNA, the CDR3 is TGTGCCAGCAGCCAAGATCCGGTTCCCACTGAAGCTTTCTTT.

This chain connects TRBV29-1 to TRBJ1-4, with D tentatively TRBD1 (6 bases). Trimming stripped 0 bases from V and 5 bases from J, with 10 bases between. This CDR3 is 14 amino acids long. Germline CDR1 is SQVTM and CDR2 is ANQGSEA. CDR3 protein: CSVEDRDKNEKLFF. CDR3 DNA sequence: TGCAGCGTTGAAGACCGGGACAAAAATGAAAAACTGTTTTTT.

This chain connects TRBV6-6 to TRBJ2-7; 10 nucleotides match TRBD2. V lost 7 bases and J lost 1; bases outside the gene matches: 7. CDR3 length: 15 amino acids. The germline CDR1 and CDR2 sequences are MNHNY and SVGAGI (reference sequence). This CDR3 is CASKLSGGQSYEQYF. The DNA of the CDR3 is TGTGCCAGCAAGCTTAGCGGGGGGCAATCCTACGAGCAGTACTTC.

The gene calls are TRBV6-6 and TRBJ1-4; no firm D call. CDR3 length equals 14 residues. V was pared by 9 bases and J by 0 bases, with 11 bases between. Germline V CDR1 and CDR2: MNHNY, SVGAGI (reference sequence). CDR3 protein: CAREARPTNEKLFF. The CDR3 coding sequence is TGTGCCAGGGAGGCCAGGCCAACTAATGAAAAACTGTTTTTT.

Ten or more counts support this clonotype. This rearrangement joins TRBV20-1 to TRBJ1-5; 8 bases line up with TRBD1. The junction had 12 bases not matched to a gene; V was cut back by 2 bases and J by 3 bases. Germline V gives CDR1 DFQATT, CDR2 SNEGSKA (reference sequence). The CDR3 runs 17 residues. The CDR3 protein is CSARQPGQALINQPQHF. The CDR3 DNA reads TGCAGTGCTAGACAACCGGGACAGGCACTCATCAATCAGCCCCAGCATTTT.

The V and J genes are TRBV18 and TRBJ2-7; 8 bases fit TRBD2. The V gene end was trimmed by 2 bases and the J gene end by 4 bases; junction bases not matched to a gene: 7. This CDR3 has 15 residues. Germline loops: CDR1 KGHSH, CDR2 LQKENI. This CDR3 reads CASSPILAEGYEQYF. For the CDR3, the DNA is TGTGCCAGCTCACCAATACTAGCGGAAGGTTACGAGCAGTACTTC.

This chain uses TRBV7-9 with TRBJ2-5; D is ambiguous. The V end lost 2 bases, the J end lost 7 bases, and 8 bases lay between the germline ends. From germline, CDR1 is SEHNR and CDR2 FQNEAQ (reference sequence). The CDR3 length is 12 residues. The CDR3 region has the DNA TGTGCCAGCAGCTTAAAGTCTGGGACCCAGTACTTC. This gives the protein CASSLKSGTQYF.

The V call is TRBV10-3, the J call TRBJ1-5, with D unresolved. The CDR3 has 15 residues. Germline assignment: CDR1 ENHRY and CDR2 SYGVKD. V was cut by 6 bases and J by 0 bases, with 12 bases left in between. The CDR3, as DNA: TGTGCCATCAGCGAAATGGCAGCTAGCAATCAGCCCCAGCATTTT. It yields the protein CAISEMAASNQPQHF.

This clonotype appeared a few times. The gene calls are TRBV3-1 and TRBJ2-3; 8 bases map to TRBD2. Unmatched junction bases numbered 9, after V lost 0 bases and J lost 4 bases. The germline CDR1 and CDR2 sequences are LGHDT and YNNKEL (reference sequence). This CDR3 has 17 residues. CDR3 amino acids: CASSQEITRGAADTQYF. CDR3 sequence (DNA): TGTGCCAGCAGCCAAGAAATCACGCGGGGGGCCGCAGATACGCAGTATTTT.

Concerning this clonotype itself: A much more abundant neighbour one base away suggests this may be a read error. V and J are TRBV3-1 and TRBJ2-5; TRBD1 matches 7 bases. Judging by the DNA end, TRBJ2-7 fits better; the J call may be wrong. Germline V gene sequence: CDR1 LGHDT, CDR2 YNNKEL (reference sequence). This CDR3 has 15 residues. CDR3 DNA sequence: TGTGCCAGCAGCCAAGGTGTAACAGGGGCCTACGAGCAGTACTTC. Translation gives CASSQGVTGAYEQYF.

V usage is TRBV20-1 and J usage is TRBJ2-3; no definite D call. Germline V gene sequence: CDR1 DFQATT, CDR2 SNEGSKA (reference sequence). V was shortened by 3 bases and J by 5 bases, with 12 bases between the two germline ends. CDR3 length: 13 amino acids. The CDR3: CSASPNLGDTQYF. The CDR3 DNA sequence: TGCAGTGCTAGCCCTAATTTGGGAGATACGCAGTATTTT.